This TCR beta chain was sequenced in a study of cytomegalovirus exposure and HLA in healthy donors (dated by TCRdb to the late 2010s). About the full investigation: An earlier analysis of some 600 of the donors reported over 250 Gb of sequence data and 117 million unique TCR beta sequences obtained from 180 million or so T cells. In the later analysis, no new phenotypic data were used to find candidate immune exposures; instead, reliance was placed on TCR beta sequences and their occurrence across donors. High-throughput TCR immunosequencing, statistical association of individual TCRs with disease status, and machine learning were combined to predict cytomegalovirus infection status. Among around 400 genotyped donors of the cohort, an average of about 240,000 unique TCR beta nucleotide sequences were sequenced per donor, 15% to 20% of them non-productive. Genome-wide SNP genotypes for about three fifths of the roughly 670 donors were used in a later genetic analysis, which treated that subset as a discovery cohort. HLA typing included class I and class II loci at four-digit resolution. An early release that covered more than 550 HLA-typed donors contained 300 to 350 gigabases of sequencing data and around 80 million unique TCR sequences. Typing coverage varied by locus: about 629-640 donors for A, B, C, DRB1 and DQB1; roughly 510 for DQA1; 600 to 610 for DPA1; some 470 for DPB1. To study patterns of TCR occurrence, a later analysis re-analyzed previously published TCR beta repertoires from 666 donors and added high-resolution HLA genotyping. Among the 398 genotyped donors, about 85% belonged to the genetic ancestry cluster associated with self-reported Caucasian donors. The T cell repertoires of 670 or so subjects were profiled by immunosequencing and related to cytomegalovirus serostatus. All discovery cohort repertoires had been generated on a single sequencing platform. An earlier analysis of fewer than 750 of the donors used high-throughput TCR beta sequencing to judge whether each TCR beta V gene segment behaved as functional or pseudogenic. Five DR-DQ haplotypes were treated as single units for association and clustering because of strong linkage in the cohort. In addition to the first cohort of 666 subjects, a separate validation cohort of 120 different subjects was used. The study aimed to test whether signatures of past pathogen exposure could be identified by cataloging public T cell receptors. Donor age, sex, ethnicity and CMV serostatus were collected together with the repertoire data. What the research found in general, with its limitations: A total of 150 to 200 TCR beta chains were listed by the study as associated with cytomegalovirus. At a false discovery rate of 0.05, a later analysis linked approximately 18,000 TCR beta sequences to specific HLA alleles. It was suggested by the authors that the approach could potentially be generalized to other disease states and immunological phenotypes. A later genetic analysis reported fewer N-insertions in productive TCRs among donors in an Asian-associated ancestry cluster than the roughly 720-donor mean. The earlier analysis of 587 of the donors excluded about 16 rarely observed V segments, including chromosome 9 orphons, because counts were too low. A later analysis found that HLA-associated TCR beta chains were more clonally expanded and had lower generation probabilities than equally common non-associated chains. A later analysis found that TCR association rates varied across HLA loci, with DRB1 alleles showing the most associated TCRs and HLA-C alleles the fewest. Most TCR sequences were observed very rarely across donors, whereas some public TCRs were present in many individuals. The presence/absence analyses assumed that sequencing depth was roughly uniform across donors, and that assumption may not be true. A group of highly shared sequence variants was considered likely to be a technical artifact of the sequencing pipeline. Because some donors lacked HLA typing at each locus, the association tests relied only on the typed subset. A later genetic analysis associated a missense DCLRE1C variant with V-gene and J-gene trimming of TCR beta chains, and an independent cohort replicated the association. A few of the identified cytomegalovirus-associated TCR beta chains were confirmed in vitro to be specific for cytomegalovirus antigens. A further reported finding was that TCR beta sequences accurately predicted the HLA-A and HLA-B alleles for most subjects in the first cohort. The cohort was sequenced for TCR beta chains only, and without alpha or paired-chain data the features that could be detected were limited. Assigning TCR associations to individual alleles was difficult when HLA alleles, especially DR and DQ, strongly co-occurred. Cytomegalovirus status was reported to be diagnosed by the classifier with high specificity and sensitivity in both the original and validation cohorts. In a later analysis, most CMV-associated TCR beta chains were found to appear HLA-restricted, with HLA associations seemingly driven largely by CMV exposure. In an earlier analysis of several hundred of the donors, most TCR beta V segments were observed in productive rearrangements about 87% or about 30% of the time, broadly matching IMGT annotations. Linkage disequilibrium might explain the correlated functional status among segregating V segments, but an unknown experimental factor could not be ruled out. Because the 87-base-pair reads could not distinguish some IMGT-functional V segments, including TRBV6-2 and TRBV6-3, those segments were excluded. In a later analysis, several top co-occurrence clusters were reported to appear linked to parvovirus B19, influenza, CMV and Epstein-Barr virus. CMV serostatus was the only immune exposure information available for the cohort.

The cohort was made up of roughly 670 healthy bone marrow donors. All cohort members were sampled while nominally healthy, although unrecorded immune exposures were likely present. The donor tested CMV seropositive and was one of the 289 seropositive cohort members. Every donor gave a peripheral blood sample, and the peripheral blood mononuclear cells from that sample were used for TCR beta sequencing. Genomic DNA extraction from the blood cell samples was performed with the Qiagen DNeasy Blood Extraction Kit. The protocol used for the library was the immunoSEQ multiplex PCR assay. A mixture of 60 forward primers for TCR Vbeta segments and 13 reverse primers for TCR Jbeta segments was used in the multiplex PCR. The CDR3 region of rearranged TCR beta genes was amplified from genomic DNA by a multiplex PCR assay. On the Illumina HiSeq System, the amplified TCR beta libraries were sequenced as 87-base-pair reads. The authors processed their data as follows. In a later analysis, roughly 80 million unique TCR beta chains were counted across the 650 to 750 repertoires, and around 10 million of these chains were shared by at least two donors. A nearest-neighbor algorithm error-corrected the raw reads and collapsed the reads into unique sequences, merging closely related sequences to remove PCR and sequencing errors. Alignment of CDR3 sequences to IMGT reference sequences was used to assign V, D and J gene segments. For a sequence to be retained, a match of at least six nucleotides to both a V gene segment and a J gene segment was required. Rearrangements were called productive when the CDR3 lacked stop codons and stayed in frame with V and J; all others were non-productive. CDR3 was defined according to IMGT convention as the region running from the second conserved V-encoded cysteine to the conserved J-encoded phenylalanine. The earlier analysis of some 600 of the donors excluded sequences that lacked an unambiguous match to a single V gene segment. An earlier analysis of 587 of the donors classified V segments as functional when productive rearrangements were above 56.7% and as segregating when the standard deviation between donors was above 5%. A statistical classification framework was built to diagnose cytomegalovirus status from the catalog of TCR beta chain sequences. A later analysis assigned V and J genes by comparing TCR nucleotide sequences with IMGT/GENE-DB human TR gene sequences. In a later analysis, CDR3 sequences and most-parsimonious VDJ recombination scenarios were assigned using the TCRdist pipeline. In a later analysis, every TCR beta chain was defined by the combination of its CDR3 amino acid sequence and its V-gene family, and reads without a unique V-gene family were dropped. A later analysis removed 550 to 700 highly shared, low-generation-probability nucleotide sequences to deal with suspected cross-contamination and a sequencing artifact. A later analysis calculated a clonal expansion index for each public chain from normalized within-repertoire ranks of inferred template counts. Generation probabilities in a later analysis came from a VDJ recombination model fitted to out-of-frame rearrangements, and those results were checked against IGoR. In a later analysis, TCR-TCR, TCR-HLA and TCR-CMV co-occurrence was scored with hypergeometric tests, and a repertoire-size bias correction was applied to TCR pairs. False discovery rates were estimated in a later analysis by permuting HLA or CMV assignments 20 times. In a later analysis, co-occurring TCRs were grouped using DBSCAN, with TCRdist sequence similarity added in when clustering inside HLA-allele-positive subsets. Repertoires with fewer than 30,000 or more than 120,000 public chains were left out of co-occurrence clustering, as were five repertoires with anomalous nucleotide sharing. Held by TCRdb, this immuneACCESS table contains in-frame sequences only and omits some clones. Under half of the omission traces to an unresolved V gene where checked; the cause of the rest is unknown. That table supplies the V and J calls and clone size; D and trimming were determined from the DNA. The sample table contains 100,000 to 130,000 clones; only one count was recorded for 74% of them. The ten largest make up around 13% of the sample.

V drops 6 bases and J drops 5 bases, leaving 14 bases in between. According to the germline V gene, CDR1 reads MNHEY and CDR2 reads SVGAGI. From the cysteine through the phenylalanine, the CDR3 covers 14 amino acids. Kept here is only the CDR3 DNA, which spans 42 bases and is read in frame from base 1. As for this clone: The clone's antigen remains unknown. Base qualities were left out, and no much larger clone turns up one base away.

The specimen sequenced was PBMCs. The rearrangement joined TRBV6-5 to TRBJ1-5, with no confident D gene call. The source of this sequence is a woman in her thirties or forties in good health and CMV-seropositive. The CDR3 sequence is CASSPQATHQPQHF. The DNA reads TGTGCCAGCAGCCCCCAGGCGACCCATCAGCCCCAGCATTTT.